The rows below give T cell receptor beta chains drawn from one sample of a study of blood T cell repertoires in COVID-19. Using immunoSEQ multiplex PCR, the repertoire was profiled, and TCRdb retains in-frame clones only, with some absent. The sample gives over 250,000 clones, over 70% of which show up once; about 9.4% is in the top ten. Material for sequencing was peripheral blood. The source of these receptors is a woman between 65 and 79 years old with COVID-19, enrolled during active disease. CDR3s include the opening cysteine and the closing phenylalanine or tryptophan. The D gene is left open where the match is weak. Only some rows state a clone size, as once, few, many or a class for expanded clones.

>NA|NA|TRBJ2-3|TRBV7-2
CASSLVGGATDTQYF
TGTGCCAGCAGCTTAGTAGGCGGGGCCACAGATACGCAGTATTTT
>NA|NA|TRBJ2-2|TRBV23-1
CASSQRSVFGELFF
TGCGCCAGCAGTCAACGGTCTGTGTTTGGGGAGCTGTTTTTT
>TRBD1|NA|TRBJ2-2|TRBV28
CASSLSQGVANTGELFF
TGTGCCAGCAGTTTGTCTCAGGGGGTCGCGAACACCGGGGAGCTGTTTTTT
>NA|NA|TRBJ2-3|TRBV5-1
CASSLAGSGRQYF
TGCGCCAGCAGCTTGGCGGGGAGTGGGAGGCAGTATTTT
>NA|few|TRBJ2-6|TRBV9
CASSVAPRSGGANVLTF
TGTGCCAGCAGCGTAGCCCCCCGGTCGGGAGGGGCCAACGTCCTGACTTTC
>TRBD1|NA|TRBJ1-1|TRBV7-3
CASRMGTENTEAFF
TGTGCCAGCAGAATGGGGACAGAGAACACTGAAGCTTTCTTT
>TRBD1|NA|TRBJ1-5|TRBV6-6
CASKQDRGNSNQPQHF
TGTGCCAGTAAACAAGACAGGGGCAATAGCAATCAGCCCCAGCATTTT
>NA|NA|TRBJ2-4|TRBV4-1
CASSQVGQGGAKNIQYF
TGCGCCAGCAGCCAAGTGGGGCAGGGTGGGGCCAAAAACATTCAGTACTTC
>TRBD1|NA|TRBJ2-5|TRBV28
CASSPDRTQETQYF
TGTGCCAGCAGCCCGGACAGGACCCAAGAGACCCAGTACTTC
>NA|few|TRBJ2-7|TRBV28
CASSLFLRPTRGSYEQYF
TGTGCCAGCAGTTTATTTCTCCGGCCGACCAGAGGGTCCTACGAGCAGTACTTC
>NA|NA|TRBJ2-3|TRBV6-6
CASSYSPGADTQYF
TGTGCCAGCAGTTACTCGCCGGGAGCAGATACGCAGTATTTT
>NA|NA|TRBJ1-1|TRBV30
CAWNQNTEAFF
TGTGCCTGGAATCAAAACACTGAAGCTTTCTTT
>TRBD1|NA|TRBJ1-1|TRBV14
CASSRGTGVKAFF
TGTGCCAGCAGCCGCGGGACAGGAGTTAAAGCTTTCTTT
>NA|NA|TRBJ2-7|TRBV6-2/TRBV6-3
CASSYSREQYF
TGTGCCAGCAGTTACTCCCGGGAGCAGTACTTC
>NA|NA|TRBJ1-6|TRBV19
CASSIAGVDSPLHF
TGTGCCAGTAGTATAGCCGGGGTCGATTCACCCCTCCACTTT
>TRBD2|NA|TRBJ2-7|TRBV7-9
CASSTGLAGDYDEQYF
TGTGCCAGCAGCACGGGACTAGCGGGAGATTACGACGAGCAGTACTTC
>NA|NA|TRBJ2-3|TRBV7-8
CASINPGSLWSGTDTQYF
TGTGCCAGCATCAATCCGGGGAGTCTGTGGTCTGGGACAGATACGCAGTATTTT
>NA|NA|TRBJ1-2|TRBV3-1/TRBV3-2
CASTKGGSQGNGYGYTF
TGTGCCAGCACCAAAGGTGGGAGCCAGGGGAACGGCTATGGCTACACCTTC
>NA|NA|TRBJ1-3|TRBV28
CASMGGAQPSSGNTIYF
TGTGCCAGCATGGGGGGGGCGCAACCTTCGTCTGGAAACACCATATATTTT
>NA|NA|TRBJ2-7|TRBV28
CASSFPRASRYEQYF
TGTGCCAGCAGTTTCCCTCGGGCTAGCAGATACGAGCAGTACTTC
>TRBD1|once|TRBJ2-7|TRBV27
CASRPLGTGQYEQYF
TGTGCCAGCAGGCCCCTGGGGACAGGGCAATACGAGCAGTACTTC
>NA|NA|TRBJ2-1|TRBV3-1/TRBV3-2
CASSSLALEQFF
TGTGCCAGCAGCTCCCTGGCCTTGGAGCAGTTCTTC
>NA|NA|TRBJ1-5|TRBV3-1/TRBV3-2
CASSQDSRAGQPQHF
TGTGCCAGCAGCCAAGATAGTCGAGCGGGACAGCCCCAGCATTTT
>TRBD2|NA|TRBJ2-3|TRBV4-1
CASSRGLAGGSLKADTQYF
TGCGCCAGCAGCCGCGGACTAGCGGGAGGGAGCCTAAAAGCAGATACGCAGTATTTT
>TRBD1|NA|TRBJ2-7|TRBV7-2
CASSSLGQATYEQYF
TGTGCCAGCAGCTCGTTGGGACAGGCCACCTACGAGCAGTACTTC
>TRBD1|NA|TRBJ1-1|TRBV2
CASSAGTGRKAFF
TGTGCCAGCAGTGCCGGGACAGGGAGAAAGGCTTTCTTT
>NA|NA|TRBJ2-1|TRBV11-3
CASSLVSSVDEQFF
TGTGCCAGCAGCTTAGTGTCCAGCGTCGATGAGCAGTTCTTC
>TRBD2|NA|TRBJ2-2|TRBV18
CASSPFNRLAGGKAGELFF
TGTGCCAGCTCACCTTTCAATCGACTAGCGGGAGGGAAAGCCGGGGAGCTGTTTTTT
>TRBD1|NA|TRBJ2-3|TRBV28
CASSSAGTGRGYTQYF
TGTGCCAGCAGTTCCGCCGGGACAGGGCGGGGCTATACGCAGTATTTT
>NA|NA|TRBJ2-7|TRBV6-5
CASSPRGYEQYF
TGTGCCAGCAGTCCTAGGGGCTACGAGCAGTACTTC
>TRBD2|NA|TRBJ2-1|TRBV7-2
CASSTGASGPVYNEQFF
TGTGCCAGCAGCACCGGGGCTAGCGGGCCAGTCTACAATGAGCAGTTCTTC
>NA|once|TRBJ1-1|TRBV7-9
CAGQAEAANTEAFF
TGTGCCGGGCAAGCGGAGGCAGCGAACACTGAAGCTTTCTTT
>NA|NA|TRBJ1-5|TRBV7-9
CASCRDSNQPQHF
TGTGCCAGCTGTCGGGATAGCAATCAGCCCCAGCATTTT
>NA|NA|TRBJ2-5|TRBV13
CASSHYPGQRETQYF
TGTGCCAGCAGCCATTACCCCGGACAGAGGGAGACCCAGTACTTC
>TRBD2|NA|TRBJ2-1|TRBV28
CASSFSGSSDEQFF
TGTGCCAGCAGTTTCAGCGGGAGTTCCGATGAGCAGTTCTTC
>NA|NA|TRBJ2-1|TRBV25-1
CASSDPGPYNEQFF
TGTGCCAGCAGTGACCCAGGGCCCTACAATGAGCAGTTCTTC
>TRBD1|NA|TRBJ2-5|TRBV19
CASSAVQGIGETQYF
TGTGCCAGTAGTGCAGTACAGGGGATCGGGGAGACCCAGTACTTC
>TRBD1|once|TRBJ2-7|TRBV7-6
CASSSGEGQGISEQYF
TGTGCCAGCAGCTCTGGCGAGGGACAGGGGATCTCCGAGCAGTACTTC
>NA|NA|TRBJ1-2|TRBV5-4
CASSGDMPTVFGYTF
TGTGCCAGCAGCGGGGACATGCCCACGGTCTTCGGCTACACCTTC
>NA|NA|TRBJ2-3|TRBV18
CASSSATGNGGTDTQYF
TGTGCCAGCTCATCCGCTACCGGGAATGGTGGCACAGATACGCAGTATTTT
>TRBD1|NA|TRBJ2-7|TRBV25-1
CASSRDRGASYEQYF
TGTGCCAGCTCCCGCGACAGGGGCGCTTCCTACGAGCAGTACTTC
>NA|NA|TRBJ2-7|TRBV25-1
CASSEYGGAYEQYF
TGTGCCAGCAGTGAATACGGAGGGGCGTACGAGCAGTACTTC
>NA|NA|TRBJ1-2|TRBV6-2/TRBV6-3
CASSFREFYGYTF
TGTGCCAGCAGTTTTCGGGAGTTCTATGGCTACACCTTC
>NA|NA|TRBJ1-5|TRBV19
CASTAGQNSNQPQHF
TGTGCCAGTACCGCTGGACAGAATAGCAATCAGCCCCAGCATTTT
>TRBD2|once|TRBJ2-1|TRBV2
CASSAGLAGGPGEQFF
TGTGCCAGCAGTGCGGGACTAGCGGGAGGGCCGGGTGAGCAGTTCTTC
>NA|NA|TRBJ1-4|TRBV2
CASRAETNEKLFF
TGTGCCAGCAGGGCGGAAACTAATGAAAAACTGTTTTTT
>TRBD1|NA|TRBJ1-6|TRBV7-2
CASSSRTGLVIDSPLHF
TGTGCCAGCAGTTCACGGACAGGGCTTGTGATTGATTCACCCCTCCACTTT
>TRBD2|NA|TRBJ2-1|TRBV6-5
CASTSSGRTYGEQFF
TGTGCCAGCACATCTAGCGGGAGGACCTACGGTGAGCAGTTCTTC
>TRBD2|once|TRBJ2-1|TRBV5-1
CASSLITRSGLASYNEQFF
TGCGCCAGCAGCTTGATTACACGTTCGGGACTAGCGAGCTACAATGAGCAGTTCTTC
>NA|NA|TRBJ2-2|TRBV20-1
CSASTTGTGELFF
TGCAGTGCTAGTACGACAGGTACCGGGGAGCTGTTTTTT
>TRBD2|NA|TRBJ2-3|TRBV19
CASSNLAGATRTDTQYF
TGTGCCAGTAGTAATTTAGCGGGAGCCACGAGAACAGATACGCAGTATTTT
>TRBD1|NA|TRBJ1-2|TRBV4-3
CASSLRTGGSDGYTF
TGCGCCAGCAGCCTGCGGACAGGGGGTTCAGATGGCTACACCTTC
>NA|few|TRBJ1-2|TRBV14
CASSPSGLYGYTF
TGTGCCAGCAGCCCTTCAGGGCTATATGGCTACACCTTC